This TCR beta chain was recorded in a study of blood T cell repertoires in COVID-19. Study at large: The United States, Italy and Spain were the sources of the acute and convalescent COVID-19 samples. Sources were T cells, B-cell-depleted T cells, or PBMCs; the material itself was cDNA or gDNA.

The table came from immunoSEQ multiplex PCR; TCRdb's copy has only in-frame clones and leaves some out. The sample contains 180,000 or so clones, approximately 80% of which appear only once. Germline lookup yields CDR1 MDHEN and CDR2 SYDVKM. The CDR3 length is 16 residues. The V gene end was trimmed by 5 bases and the J gene end by 1 base; junction bases not matched to a gene: 6. Participant-given clinical history determined each cohort assignment. Resolution of symptoms, clearance, or two negative PCRs was present in recovered Cohort 3 donors. The genes are TRBV28 and TRBJ2-1; TRBD1 agrees at 9 bases. This sequence was found in a woman aged 60-75 years who had recovered from COVID-19. The specimen was PBMCs or T cells enriched from blood (not recorded which). DNA of the CDR3: TGTGCCAGCAGTCCGTCGGGGACAGGGTCCTACAATGAGCAGTTCTTC. It specifies CASSPSGTGSYNEQFF.